Reported below is one T cell receptor beta chain. Antigen specificity is unknown. The data stem from a study of T-cell memory formation after mild COVID-19. Study-level points and caveats: Chiefly within CM and EM were the contracting CD4+ clones; CD8+ ones were within EMRA.

TCRdb ran MiXCR on the 5' RACE reads and lists one entry per CDR3 protein. The sample holds 190,000 or so distinct CDR3 sequences, about 11% seen once. The length of the CDR3 is 14 residues. With 3 bases removed from V and 0 bases from J, the gap between germline ends came to 10 bases. Germline V gene sequence: CDR1 GTSNPN, CDR2 SVGIG (reference sequence). The chain combines TRBV30 with TRBJ2-3, with D unclear. Material: PBMCs or a T cell subset sorted from them (not recorded which). The clonotype was recovered from a man aged 18 to 30 who had mild COVID-19 (a few samples of this study predate the infection). Cell type and time point are not known. This CDR3 is CAWRGPPSTDTQYF. The CDR3 bases are TGTGCCTGGAGGGGTCCCCCTAGCACAGATACGCAGTATTTT.